The T cell receptor beta chain described here comes from a study of CD8+CD57+ T cells in acquired aplastic anemia. Study-level information: DNA from sorted CD4+ and CD8+ cells averaged about 3.2 ug. Healthy donor CD4+ cell samples had a mean of about 11 million reads. Study observations and caveats: Patients and controls turned out to have twenty-nine CD8+ CDR3 sequences in common. Patients showed no significant difference from controls in CD8+ Simpson's diversity.

Researchers used genomic DNA as the template to profile TCR beta VDJ and CDR3. TCRdb processed the reads anew with MiXCR; each CDR3 protein has one entry. The sample records 400,000 to 500,000 distinct CDR3 sequences, about two thirds being singletons. Germline CDR1 LGHDT, CDR2 YNNKEL (reference sequence). The CDR3 is made up of 15 amino acids. This clonotype appeared many times. Antigen: not known. A read error may produce the germline difference seen at one junction end. The genes are TRBV3-1 and TRBJ2-5; perhaps TRBD1 as D (6 bases). The sequenced sample consisted of sorted CD4+, CD8+, or CD8+CD57+ T cells (not recorded which) from PBMCs. This TCR came from a human donor in good health, serving as a control. The DNA of the CDR3 is TGTGCCAGCAGCCAAGATTCGACAGGCTGGGAGAGCCAGTACTTC. This encodes CASSQDSTGWESQYF.